This is a list of T cell receptor beta chains from one sample in a study of metastatic and nonmetastatic thyroid tumors. MiXCR re-clonotyped the PCR reads for TCRdb. Of about 38,000 clones detected, around half appear once; the ten largest clones hold around a quarter. The material sequenced was tumor tissue. The source is a male donor with papillary thyroid cancer or a benign thyroid nodule (not recorded which). Some clones in this sample may be carry-over from other donors' samples. CDR3s include the opening cysteine and the closing phenylalanine or tryptophan.

>TRBJ1-1|TRBV5-6
CSSSLAGQGKAFF
>TRBJ1-2|TRBV3-1
CASSQEAVYGYTF
>TRBJ2-7|TRBV6-2/TRBV6-3
CASSWHSVPYEQYF
>TRBJ2-2|TRBV19
CASSIGRGVETGELFF
>TRBJ2-3|TRBV13
CASSCADISTDTQYF
>TRBJ2-3|TRBV5-1
CASRETGTDTQYF
>TRBJ2-7|TRBV19
CASSNRVNEQYF
>TRBJ1-5|TRBV30
CAWSAGGNQPQHF
>TRBJ2-1|TRBV4-1
CASSLAGAYNEQFF
>TRBJ2-7|TRBV12-3/TRBV12-4
CATSLSGTAYEQYF
>TRBJ1-5|TRBV7-2
CASSLVPSNQPQHF
>TRBJ1-2|TRBV18
CASSPVDESNYGYTF
>TRBJ2-7|TRBV2
CASSARLAGDYEQYF
>TRBJ2-7|TRBV27
CASSPLVFGNEQYF
>TRBJ1-2|TRBV6-1
CALGGAFYGYTF
>TRBJ2-7|TRBV2
CASSEFKGTVYEQYF
>TRBJ2-7|TRBV10-3
CAISESVGTGRCEQYF
>TRBJ2-5|TRBV11-2
CASSLESGGAEETQYF
>TRBJ1-1|TRBV18
CASSPPNFRGGENTEAFF
>TRBJ1-5|TRBV28
CASNTRQGGNQPQHF
>TRBJ1-5|TRBV28
CASSGGSGFGNQPQHF
>TRBJ2-6|TRBV5-5
CASSFDSGANVLTF
>TRBJ2-3|TRBV12-3/TRBV12-4
CASSRLAGGRDTQYF
>TRBJ2-7|TRBV28
CASSQGPTYEQYF
>TRBJ2-1|TRBV4-1
CASSKAVYNEQFF
>TRBJ2-2|TRBV19
CASSIRADIGELFF
>TRBJ1-4|TRBV30
CAWSVLGSGQPGGLELFF
>TRBJ2-7|TRBV6-1
CATLSARSYEQYF
>TRBJ2-6|TRBV5-1
CASSSRGAGANVLTF
>TRBJ1-1|TRBV6-1
CASSEGGGQTEAFF
>TRBJ2-7|TRBV11-2
CASSLEISGSYEQYF
>TRBJ1-1|TRBV7-2
CASSFQVGNTEAFF
>TRBJ1-6|TRBV11-2
CASSPRTGRENSPLHF
>TRBJ2-5|TRBV20-1
CSARARTSALYQETQYF
>TRBJ2-5|TRBV6-5
CASSYYHMTPTQYF
>TRBJ2-7|TRBV18
CASSPIRRGINYEQYF
>TRBJ2-1|TRBV28
CASSLRPGSYNEQFF
>TRBJ2-7|TRBV27
CASIGWTSGNYEQYF
>TRBJ2-6|TRBV2
CASRSRSGANVLTF
>TRBJ2-2|TRBV20-1
CSARDPRGGLDTGELFF
>TRBJ1-2|TRBV4-1
CASSQIYGYTF